This record covers a single TCR beta chain. Its antigen target is currently unknown. Germline is not matched at one junction end, which may reflect a read error. The sample originates from a study of Graves' ophthalmopathy and Graves' hyperthyroidism listed by TCRdb under 2018. With regard to the full study: Peripheral blood was collected before any treatment was given, at the time of initial diagnosis. TCR beta repertoire signatures were used to distinguish Graves' ophthalmopathy from Graves' hyperthyroidism and to predict progression to ophthalmopathy. In total, under 150 blood samples were TCR-sequenced: 40 to 45 ophthalmopathy, some 75 hyperthyroidism and approximately 17 hyperthyroidism-to-ophthalmopathy patients. To explore V-J signatures that separate ophthalmopathy from hyperthyroidism, a discovery set of about a hundred patients was enrolled, consisting of under 50 with ophthalmopathy and fewer than 60 with stable hyperthyroidism. An independent validation cohort was composed of some 19 hyperthyroidism patients and around 15 patients who later progressed from hyperthyroidism to ophthalmopathy. T-cell repertoires of thyroid tissue and blood were compared in more than five hyperthyroidism patients. Following sampling, methimazole starting at 30 mg daily was administered to hyperthyroidism patients, and high-dose intravenous methylprednisolone was administered to ophthalmopathy patients.

Study-wide conclusions, independent of this receptor: No statistical method was used to set the sample size in advance, and the investigators knew which group each participant was assigned to. Most expanded thyroid clonotypes with frequency above 0.001 were also detected in blood, suggesting blood repertoires may reflect the thyroid immune response. In cross-validation, the 13-signature model distinguished ophthalmopathy from stable hyperthyroidism with 85% to 90% sensitivity and nearly 82% specificity, and in the test set the corresponding values were roughly 80% and 75%. In validation, the model predicted ophthalmopathy progression with over 60% sensitivity and 72.22% specificity; around twelve predicted patients were CT-confirmed with GO in a median of around 6.5 months.

From its cysteine to its phenylalanine, the CDR3 spans 14 amino acids. The DNA shown is the 42-base CDR3, in frame from base 1. CDR1 ENHRY and CDR2 SYGVKD were looked up in the germline V gene. For repertoire sequencing, the TCR beta CDR3 regions were amplified from RNA transcripts. The first round was an RT-PCR using HTBI primers with the Qiagen OneStep RT-PCR kit, and this first round was followed by a second-round multiplex PCR, then size selection and purification. Libraries were sequenced on an Illumina HiSeq2000 using paired-end 100 bp reads. Regarding the original processing steps: Reads were processed with SOAPnuke, discarding reads with adapters, uncalled bases, mean Phred below 15, or no exact constant-primer or identifier match. COPE v1.2.5 was used to merge the high-quality paired reads. Clonotypes were defined as unique nucleotide sequences and were aligned to IMGT TRB V, D and J references using MiTCR v1.1. Only V-J combinations with frequency above 0.0001 were analysed, covering approximately 99% of repertoires. A TCR clonal expansion and chaos score per V-J combination was defined as the ratio of F50 clonal expansion to chaos observed in the TCRdist matrix. Features were reduced by Welch's t-statistics and random forest to around 13 V-J combinations, which fed a naive Bayes classifier. The Morisita-Horn index was used to measure how similar the thyroid and blood repertoires were. In TCRdb, the public reads were trimmed at Q25 with fastp and aligned with MiXCR, with productive beta chains retained. Under each unique CDR3 protein, matching rows form one entry showing the most common genes and DNA. These V and J calls originate from TCRdb's pipeline instead of the authors' own analysis. For this sample there are 650,000 to 900,000 distinct CDR3 sequences; roughly two fifths appear just once. The ten biggest clones cover about 40% of the sample.

Ophthalmopathy patients were characterized by moderately to severely active disease, a Clinical Activity Score of at least 3, a NOSPECS grade of at least 4, and a disease duration under 3 months. Patients with other autoimmune diseases, uncontrolled infections, pregnancy or lactation were excluded from the study. Clinical symptoms, serum thyroxine, TRAb, thyroid ultrasound and orbital computed tomography formed the basis of the diagnosis. Ficoll-Paque density gradient centrifugation was used to isolate PBMCs from 10 ml of fresh peripheral blood. Total RNA was extracted with Trizol reagent and quality-checked on an Agilent 2100 Bioanalyzer.

This TCR came from an adult man with Graves' ophthalmopathy. The sequencing sample was made of peripheral blood. The chain joins TRBV10-3 to TRBJ2-5; the D gene is possibly TRBD1, with 6 bases matching. CDR3 protein: CASSFQGHRETQYF. The base sequence is TGTGCCAGCAGTTTCCAGGGACACAGAGAGACCCAGTACTTC.